These 13 T cell receptor beta chains originate from one sample sequenced in a study of cytomegalovirus exposure and HLA in healthy donors. Amplification used 60 Vbeta primers and 13 Jbeta primers. The method was immunoSEQ multiplex PCR; TCRdb's version includes in-frame clones alone and lacks a portion of them. The data contain around 130,000 clones, 75% of them singletons. The sequenced sample was PBMCs. The receptors here all came from a middle-aged woman in good health and CMV-seropositive.

The chain carries TRBV30 and TRBJ2-1, with D possibly TRBD2 on 6 matching bases. The CDR3 runs 14 residues. Looked up from germline, CDR1 is GTSNPN and CDR2 is SVGIG (reference sequence). The ends were cut back, 2 bases at V and 5 bases at J, with 13 bases in the middle. The CDR3 spells CAWSPLGGNNEQFF. CDR3 DNA: TGTGCCTGGAGTCCATTGGGCGGGAACAATGAGCAGTTCTTC.

J is TRBJ2-5 and V is TRBV15, with D perhaps TRBD1 (5 bases). The CDR3 runs to 12 residues. The germline V and J ends were trimmed by 8 bases and 1 base, with 8 bases remaining between them. Germline V lookup: CDR1 LNHNV, CDR2 YYDKDF (reference sequence). The CDR3 reads CATSDSQETQYF. The CDR3 DNA is TGTGCCACCTCCGACAGCCAAGAGACCCAGTACTTC.

The chain combines TRBV2 with TRBJ2-1; 8 nucleotides match TRBD1. Trimming removed 4 bases from V and 6 bases from J; junction bases left unmatched: 8. CDR3 size: 15 residues. Per the germline V gene, CDR1 is SNHLY and CDR2 is FYNNEI. The CDR3 bases are TGTGCCAGCAGTGCAAGCCGGGACAGGACCAATGAGCAGTTCTTC. Translated, it gives CASSASRDRTNEQFF.

The chain carries TRBV4-2 and TRBJ2-1; D unclear. The CDR3 length is 15 residues. Germline-derived CDR1 and CDR2 are LGHNA and YNFKEQ. V lost 1 base and J lost 3, with 10 bases in between. CDR3 sequence reads: CASSQAWRLYNEQFF. In DNA, the CDR3 is TGTGCCAGCAGCCAAGCCTGGCGACTCTACAATGAGCAGTTCTTC.

This rearrangement joins TRBV7-9 to TRBJ1-2, with TRBD1 matching over 7 bases. Trimming cost V 5 bases and J 10 bases; bases outside gene matches: 4. CDR3 size: 11 residues. Germline CDR1 SEHNR, CDR2 FQNEAQ (reference sequence). Here the CDR3 reads CASSLGTVYTF. In nucleotides, the CDR3 is TGTGCCAGCAGCCTGGGGACAGTCTACACCTTC.

This clone came up once. The chain uses TRBV7-9 and TRBJ2-1; 9 bases align to TRBD2. This CDR3 is 16 amino acids long. V was pared by 4 bases and J by 5 bases, with 9 bases of the junction left unmatched. From germline, CDR1 is SEHNR and CDR2 FQNEAQ (reference sequence). The chain's CDR3 is CASSSRASGTDNEQFF. CDR3 bases: TGTGCCAGCAGCTCCCGGGCTAGCGGGACCGACAATGAGCAGTTCTTC.

This rearrangement joins TRBV5-1 to TRBJ1-1; 7 positions agree with TRBD1. The germline CDR1 and CDR2 sequences are SGHRS and YFSETQ. Losses at the gene ends were 4 bases for V and 4 bases for J; bases not matched to a gene: 4. This CDR3 has 13 residues. The CDR3 reads CASSRGPSTEAFF. CDR3 bases: TGCGCCAGCAGCAGGGGGCCTAGCACTGAAGCTTTCTTT.

The rearrangement links TRBV9 to TRBJ2-7, with no clear D. CDR3 length: 15 amino acids. Trimming shortened V by 0 bases and J by 4 bases, and 14 bases separated the two germline ends. The germline gives CDR1 SGDLS, CDR2 YYNGEE. The DNA for the CDR3 is TGTGCCAGCAGCGTAGTGGAGACTTCGACTTACGAGCAGTACTTC. Translated, it gives CASSVVETSTYEQYF.

The table lists this clone with a few counts. Here the CDR3 reads CASSLREAQADTQYF. As DNA, the CDR3 is TGTGCCAGCAGCCTCCGGGAGGCACAAGCAGATACGCAGTATTTT. This chain joins TRBV7-2 and TRBJ2-3; 7 bases are a match to TRBD2. From germline, CDR1 is SGHTA and CDR2 FQGNSA. CDR3 size: 15 residues. With 5 bases clipped from V and 4 bases from J, the junction kept 9 bases outside the gene matches.

The rearrangement joins TRBV9 to TRBJ1-4; possible D gene TRBD1, 6 bases. V lost 3 bases, J lost 5 bases, and 11 bases lay in between. CDR3 length: 14 amino acids. Per the germline V gene, CDR1 is SGDLS and CDR2 is YYNGEE. CDR3 amino acids: CASSEQGLNEKLFF. CDR3 in DNA: TGTGCCAGCAGCGAGCAGGGGCTGAATGAAAAACTGTTTTTT.

This clone has just a few counts. The chain links TRBV14 to TRBJ1-2; no clear D gene. This CDR3 is 14 amino acids long. The V gene's germline CDR1 is SGHDN and CDR2 FVKESK. Trimming removed 0 bases at V and 5 bases at J, with 10 bases between. The CDR3: CASSQDLQFYGYTF. The DNA of the CDR3 is TGTGCCAGCAGCCAAGATCTACAGTTTTATGGCTACACCTTC.

The chain combines TRBV14 with TRBJ1-1; D remains ambiguous. Germline loops: CDR1 SGHDN, CDR2 FVKESK. This CDR3 has 14 amino acids. Trimming removed 5 bases at V and 1 base at J, with 11 bases between. This CDR3 is CASSDPPGNTEAFF. CDR3 coding DNA: TGTGCCAGCAGCGACCCCCCGGGGAACACTGAAGCTTTCTTT. The complete variable domain, with remaining parts taken from reference TRBV14 and TRBJ1-1, reads EAGVTQFPSHSVIEKGQTVTLRCDPISGHDNLYWYRRVMGKEIKFLLHFVKESKQDESGMPNNRFLAERTGGTYSTLKVQPAELEDSGVYFCASSDPPGNTEAFFGQGTRLTVV.

The V gene is TRBV7-6, the J gene TRBJ2-7; TRBD2 might be the D (5 bases). CDR1 and CDR2 from the germline V gene are SGHVS and FNYEAQ. The CDR3 contains 17 residues. The ends were cut back, 6 bases at V and 2 bases at J, with 23 bases in the middle. CDR3 sequence: CASSPGGGGPGAYEQYF. The CDR3 DNA reads as TGTGCCAGCAGTCCTGGAGGCGGCGGCCCCGGCGCCTACGAGCAGTACTTC.